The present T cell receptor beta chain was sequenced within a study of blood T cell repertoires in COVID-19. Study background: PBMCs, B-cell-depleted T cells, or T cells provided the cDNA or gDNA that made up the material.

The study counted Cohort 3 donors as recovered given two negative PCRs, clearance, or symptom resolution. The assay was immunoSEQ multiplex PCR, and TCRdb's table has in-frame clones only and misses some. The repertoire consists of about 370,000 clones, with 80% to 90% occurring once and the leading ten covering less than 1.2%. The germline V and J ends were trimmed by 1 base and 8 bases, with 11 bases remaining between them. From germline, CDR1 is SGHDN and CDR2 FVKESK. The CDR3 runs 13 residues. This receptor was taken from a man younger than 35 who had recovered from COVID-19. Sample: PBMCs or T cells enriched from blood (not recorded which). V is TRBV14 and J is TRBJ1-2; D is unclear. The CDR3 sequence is CASSQARSGGYTF. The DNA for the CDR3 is TGTGCCAGCAGCCAAGCACGGTCGGGGGGCTACACCTTC.